This T cell receptor beta chain emerged from a study of CD8+ T cells in alopecia areata. Background on the study: Administration of oral tofacitinib to treated patients was at 5 to 10 mg twice daily. Tofacitinib ran 6 to 18 months, followed by 6 months off drug. Study-wide results and caveats: Numerous expanded lesional clones remained in scalp and blood during tofacitinib. Especially in alopecia totalis/universalis, lesional scalp showed greater clonality than normal scalp did.

Noted treatment: oral pan-JAK inhibitor, 5-10 mg twice daily. Per germline, CDR1 SGHVS and CDR2 FQNEAQ. This CDR3 contains 14 residues. The ends were cut back, 1 base at V and 2 bases at J, with 7 bases in the middle. Note on this clone: The antigen is not known.

RNA, once extracted, was reverse transcribed into cDNA for use as the sequencing template. Some clones are missing from TCRdb's copy, which holds only in-frame ones; the method was immunoSEQ multiplex PCR. This sample has some 110,000 clones, with about three fifths found just once. Source: CD8+ T cells sorted from blood, taken at week 4, from a patient treated with tofacitinib. The chain uses TRBV7-8 and TRBJ2-3; D remains ambiguous. This clonotype was obtained from a human donor with alopecia areata. As DNA, the CDR3 is TGTGCCAGCAGCTTAGGAGGCCCCACAGATACGCAGTATTTT. Its protein product is CASSLGGPTDTQYF.